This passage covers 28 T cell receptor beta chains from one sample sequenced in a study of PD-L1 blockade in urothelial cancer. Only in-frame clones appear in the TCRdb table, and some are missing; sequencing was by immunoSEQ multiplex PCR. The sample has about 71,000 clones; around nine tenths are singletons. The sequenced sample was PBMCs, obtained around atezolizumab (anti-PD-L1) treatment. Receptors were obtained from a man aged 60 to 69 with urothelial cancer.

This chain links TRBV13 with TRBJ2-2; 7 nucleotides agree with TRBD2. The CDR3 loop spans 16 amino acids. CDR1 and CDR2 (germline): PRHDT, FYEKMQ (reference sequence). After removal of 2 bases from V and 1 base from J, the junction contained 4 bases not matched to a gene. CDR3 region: CASSLWLAVNTGELFF. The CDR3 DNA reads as TGTGCCAGCAGCTTATGGCTAGCGGTGAACACCGGGGAGCTGTTTTTT.

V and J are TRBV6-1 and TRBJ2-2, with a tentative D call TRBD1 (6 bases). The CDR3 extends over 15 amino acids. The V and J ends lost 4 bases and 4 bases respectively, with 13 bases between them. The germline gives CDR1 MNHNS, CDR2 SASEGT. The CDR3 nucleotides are TGTGCCAGCAGTGTCATGGGGGCCAGCACCGGGGAGCTGTTTTTT. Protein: CASSVMGASTGELFF.

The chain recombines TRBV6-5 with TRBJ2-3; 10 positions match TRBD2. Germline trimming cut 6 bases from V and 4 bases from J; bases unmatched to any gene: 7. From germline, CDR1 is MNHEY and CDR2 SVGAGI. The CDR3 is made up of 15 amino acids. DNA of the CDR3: TGTGCCAGCAGCCAAGCGGGGGGGCCCCCAGATACGCAGTATTTT. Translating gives CASSQAGGPPDTQYF.

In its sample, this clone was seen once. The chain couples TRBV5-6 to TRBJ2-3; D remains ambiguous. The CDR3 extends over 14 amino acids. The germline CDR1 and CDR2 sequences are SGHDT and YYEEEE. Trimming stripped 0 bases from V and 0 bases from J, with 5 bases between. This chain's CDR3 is CASSLVSSTDTQYF. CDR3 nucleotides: TGTGCCAGCAGCTTGGTCAGTAGCACAGATACGCAGTATTTT.

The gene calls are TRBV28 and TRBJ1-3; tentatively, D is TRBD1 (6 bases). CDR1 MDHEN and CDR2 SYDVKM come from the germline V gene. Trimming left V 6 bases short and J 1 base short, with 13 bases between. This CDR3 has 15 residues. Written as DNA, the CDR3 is TGTGCCAGCAGACCAGGGACACAGTCTGGAAACACCATATATTTT. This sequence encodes CASRPGTQSGNTIYF.

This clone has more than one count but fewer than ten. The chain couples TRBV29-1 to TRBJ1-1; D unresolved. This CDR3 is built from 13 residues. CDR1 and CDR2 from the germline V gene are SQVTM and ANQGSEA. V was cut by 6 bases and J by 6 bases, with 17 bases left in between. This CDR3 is CSVTQDTKSEAFF. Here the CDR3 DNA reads TGCAGCGTCACACAAGACACAAAATCTGAAGCTTTCTTT.

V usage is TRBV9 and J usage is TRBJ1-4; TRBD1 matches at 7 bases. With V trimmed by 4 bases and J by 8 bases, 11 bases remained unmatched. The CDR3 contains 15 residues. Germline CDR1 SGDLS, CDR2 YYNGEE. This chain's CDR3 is CASSLSGQGGEKLFF. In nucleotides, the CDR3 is TGTGCCAGCAGCCTTAGTGGGCAGGGGGGAGAAAAACTGTTTTTT. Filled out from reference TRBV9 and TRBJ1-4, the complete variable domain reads DSGVTQTPKHLITATGQRVTLRCSPRSGDLSVYWYQQSLDQGLQFLIQYYNGEERAKGNILERFSAQQFPDLHSELNLSSLELGDSALYFCASSLSGQGGEKLFFGSGTQLSVL.

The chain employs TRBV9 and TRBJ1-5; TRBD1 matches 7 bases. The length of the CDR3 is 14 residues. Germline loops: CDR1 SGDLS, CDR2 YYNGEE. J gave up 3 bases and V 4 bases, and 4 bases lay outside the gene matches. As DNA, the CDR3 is TGTGCCAGCAGCCAAGGGACAGCCAATCAGCCCCAGCATTTT. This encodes CASSQGTANQPQHF.

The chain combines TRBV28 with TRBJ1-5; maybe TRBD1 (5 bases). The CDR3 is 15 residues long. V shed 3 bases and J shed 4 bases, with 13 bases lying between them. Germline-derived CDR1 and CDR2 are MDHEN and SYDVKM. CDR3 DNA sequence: TGTGCCAGCAGTTTGGGGCAGGGAGGAAATCAGCCCCAGCATTTT. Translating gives CASSLGQGGNQPQHF.

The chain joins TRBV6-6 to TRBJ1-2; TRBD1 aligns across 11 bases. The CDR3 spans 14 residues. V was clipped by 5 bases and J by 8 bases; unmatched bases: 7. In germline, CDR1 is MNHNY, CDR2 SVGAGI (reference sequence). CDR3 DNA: TGTGCCAGCAGTACCGGACAGGGGGCACGAGGCTACACCTTC. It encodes CASSTGQGARGYTF.

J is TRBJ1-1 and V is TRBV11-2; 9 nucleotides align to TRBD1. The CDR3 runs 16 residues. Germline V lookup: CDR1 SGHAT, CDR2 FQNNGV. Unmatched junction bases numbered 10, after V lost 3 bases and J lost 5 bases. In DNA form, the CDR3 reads TGTGCCAGCAGCTTGGGACCACAGGGGGCTTGGACTGAAGCTTTCTTT. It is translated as CASSLGPQGAWTEAFF.

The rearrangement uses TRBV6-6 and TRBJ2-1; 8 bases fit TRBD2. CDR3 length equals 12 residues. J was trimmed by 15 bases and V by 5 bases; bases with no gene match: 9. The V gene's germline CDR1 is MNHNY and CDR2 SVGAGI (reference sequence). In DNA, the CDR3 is TGTGCCAGCAGTCACGGGAGGGCCCCTCCGTTCTTC. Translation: CASSHGRAPPFF.

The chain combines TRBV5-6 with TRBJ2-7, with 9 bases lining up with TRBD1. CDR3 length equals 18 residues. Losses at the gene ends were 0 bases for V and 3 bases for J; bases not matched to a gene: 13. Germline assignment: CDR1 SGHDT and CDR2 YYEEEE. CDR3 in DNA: TGTGCCAGCAGCTTGGGGAGGGACAGGGCCCCTAAGGACTACGAGCAGTACTTC. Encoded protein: CASSLGRDRAPKDYEQYF.

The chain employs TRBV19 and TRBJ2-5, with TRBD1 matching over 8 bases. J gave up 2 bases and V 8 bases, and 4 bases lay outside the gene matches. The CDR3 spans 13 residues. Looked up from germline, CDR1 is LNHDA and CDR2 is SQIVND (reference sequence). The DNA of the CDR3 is TGTGCCAGTGGACGGACAGGGCAAGAGACCCAGTACTTC. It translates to CASGRTGQETQYF.

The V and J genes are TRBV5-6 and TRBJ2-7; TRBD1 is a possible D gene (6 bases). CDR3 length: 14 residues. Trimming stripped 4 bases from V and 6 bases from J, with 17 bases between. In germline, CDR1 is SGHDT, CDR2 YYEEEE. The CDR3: CASSADVGASEQYF. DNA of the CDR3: TGTGCCAGCAGCGCGGACGTGGGGGCCAGCGAGCAGTACTTC. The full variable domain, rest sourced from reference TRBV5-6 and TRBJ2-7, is DAGVTQSPTHLIKTRGQQVTLRCSPKSGHDTVSWYQQALGQGPQFIFQYYEEEERQRGNFPDRFSGHQFPNYSSELNVNALLLGDSALYLCASSADVGASEQYFGPGTRLTVT.

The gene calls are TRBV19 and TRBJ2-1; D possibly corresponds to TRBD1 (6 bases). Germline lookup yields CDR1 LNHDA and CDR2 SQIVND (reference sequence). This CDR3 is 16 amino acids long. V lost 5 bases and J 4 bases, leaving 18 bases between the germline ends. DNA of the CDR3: TGTGCCAGTAGTGTCCGTACAGGGAGCCCTTACAATGAGCAGTTCTTC. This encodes CASSVRTGSPYNEQFF.

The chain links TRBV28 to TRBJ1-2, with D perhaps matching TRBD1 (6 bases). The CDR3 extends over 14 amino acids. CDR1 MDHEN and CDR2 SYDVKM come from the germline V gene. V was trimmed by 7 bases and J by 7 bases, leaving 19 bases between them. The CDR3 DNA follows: TGTGCCAGCACCGTCGGCGGGGGGCTAGGTGGCTACACCTTC. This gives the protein CASTVGGGLGGYTF.

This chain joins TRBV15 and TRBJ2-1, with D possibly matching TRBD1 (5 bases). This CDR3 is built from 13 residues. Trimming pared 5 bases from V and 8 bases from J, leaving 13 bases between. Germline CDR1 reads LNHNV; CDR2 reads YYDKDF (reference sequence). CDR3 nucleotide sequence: TGTGCCACCAGCCCAAGACAGTTCGATGAGCAGTTCTTC. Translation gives CATSPRQFDEQFF.

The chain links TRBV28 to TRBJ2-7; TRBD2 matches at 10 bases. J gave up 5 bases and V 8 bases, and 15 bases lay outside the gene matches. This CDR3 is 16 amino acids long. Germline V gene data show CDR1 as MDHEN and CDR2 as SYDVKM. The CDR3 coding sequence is TGTGCCAGCCTAGGGGCTAGCGGGAGCACCATCCACGAGCAGTACTTC. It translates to CASLGASGSTIHEQYF.

The CDR3 region is CASSKEEGADTEAFF. CDR3 nucleotides: TGTGCCAGCAGCAAAGAAGAGGGGGCGGACACTGAAGCTTTCTTT. The V call is TRBV21-1, the J call TRBJ1-1; the listed D gene, TRBD1, was not tested against the DNA. TRBV21-1 is a known pseudogene. There are 15 residues in the CDR3.

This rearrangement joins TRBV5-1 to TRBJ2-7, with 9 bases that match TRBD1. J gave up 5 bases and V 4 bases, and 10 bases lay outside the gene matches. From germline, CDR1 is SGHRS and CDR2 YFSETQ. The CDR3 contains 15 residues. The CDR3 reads CASSMSGTGHHEQYF. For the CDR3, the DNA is TGCGCCAGCAGCATGTCCGGGACAGGGCACCACGAGCAGTACTTC.

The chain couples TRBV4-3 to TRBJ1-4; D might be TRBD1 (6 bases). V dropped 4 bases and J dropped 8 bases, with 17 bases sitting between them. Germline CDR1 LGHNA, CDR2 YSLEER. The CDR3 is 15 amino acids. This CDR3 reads CASSPQGRGGEKLFF. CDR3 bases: TGCGCCAGCAGCCCTCAGGGGAGGGGAGGGGAAAAACTGTTTTTT.

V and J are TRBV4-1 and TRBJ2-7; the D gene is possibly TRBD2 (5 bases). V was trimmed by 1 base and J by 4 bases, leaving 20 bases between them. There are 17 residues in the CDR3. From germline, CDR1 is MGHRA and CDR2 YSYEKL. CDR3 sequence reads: CASSQVVVGKGVYEQYF. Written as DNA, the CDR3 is TGCGCCAGCAGCCAAGTGGTCGTCGGGAAGGGAGTATACGAGCAGTACTTC.

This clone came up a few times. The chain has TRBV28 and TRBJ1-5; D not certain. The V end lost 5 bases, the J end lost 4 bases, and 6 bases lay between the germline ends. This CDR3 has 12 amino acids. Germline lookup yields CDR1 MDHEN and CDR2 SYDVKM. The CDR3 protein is CASSQLNQPQHF. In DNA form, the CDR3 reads TGTGCCAGCAGTCAACTGAATCAGCCCCAGCATTTT.

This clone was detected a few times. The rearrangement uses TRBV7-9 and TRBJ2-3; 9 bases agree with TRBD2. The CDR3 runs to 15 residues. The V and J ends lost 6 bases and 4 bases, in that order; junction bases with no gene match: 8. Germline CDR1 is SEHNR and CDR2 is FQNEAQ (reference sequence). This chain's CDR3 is CASRYSGGGADTQYF. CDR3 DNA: TGTGCCAGCAGATATAGCGGGGGAGGCGCAGATACGCAGTATTTT. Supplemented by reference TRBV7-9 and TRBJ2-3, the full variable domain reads DTGVSQNPRHKITKRGQNVTFRCDPISEHNRLYWYRQTLGQGPEFLTYFQNEAQLEKSRLLSDRFSAERPKGSFSTLEIQRTEQGDSAMYLCASRYSGGGADTQYFGPGTRLTVL.

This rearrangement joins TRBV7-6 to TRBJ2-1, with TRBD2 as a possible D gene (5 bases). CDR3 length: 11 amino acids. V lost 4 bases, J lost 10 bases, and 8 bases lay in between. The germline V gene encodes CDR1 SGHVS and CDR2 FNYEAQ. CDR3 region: CASSSREEQFF. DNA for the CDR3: TGTGCCAGCAGCTCTAGGGAGGAGCAGTTCTTC.

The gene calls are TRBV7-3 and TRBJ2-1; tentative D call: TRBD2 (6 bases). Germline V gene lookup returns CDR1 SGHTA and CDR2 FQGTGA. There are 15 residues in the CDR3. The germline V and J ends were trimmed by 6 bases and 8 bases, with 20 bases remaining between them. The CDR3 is CASSSMERVRDEQFF. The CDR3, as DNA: TGTGCCAGCAGTTCCATGGAGCGGGTTAGGGATGAGCAGTTCTTC.

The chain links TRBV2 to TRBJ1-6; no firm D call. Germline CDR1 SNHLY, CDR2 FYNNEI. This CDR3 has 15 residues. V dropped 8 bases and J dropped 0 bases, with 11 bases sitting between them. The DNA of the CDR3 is TGTGCCAGCGAGCCTCTCGGCTCCTATAATTCACCCCTCCACTTT. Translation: CASEPLGSYNSPLHF.